A selection of T cell receptor beta chains follows, all from one sample in a study of control samples from healthy donors and cancer patients. Sequencing was performed with immunoSEQ multiplex PCR; in TCRdb, only in-frame clones are kept and a portion is missing. In the table there are roughly 160,000 clones, around 88% of which are singletons. Material: blood. These TCRs come from a woman aged 30 to 39 in good health. Both conserved end residues are part of each CDR3. Each record gives: clone size, J gene, V gene, D gene, CDR3 protein, CDR3 DNA. D genes are given only for firm matches. Part of the rows lack a size; the others show once, few, many or a class for expanded clones.

>.|TRBJ2-1|TRBV3-1/TRBV3-2|TRBD2
CASSQATTSGTEQFF
TGTGCCAGCAGCCAGGCCACGACTAGCGGTACTGAGCAGTTCTTC
>.|TRBJ1-5|TRBV15|TRBD1
CATSRSYRQGEEQPQHF
TGTGCCACCAGCAGATCCTACCGACAGGGGGAGGAACAGCCCCAGCATTTT
>.|TRBJ1-2|TRBV6-1|.
CASSEIGVPAYGYTF
TGTGCCAGCAGTGAAATTGGGGTCCCAGCCTATGGCTACACCTTC
>.|TRBJ2-7|TRBV5-1|.
CASSPQGYEQYF
TGCGCCAGCAGCCCCCAGGGCTACGAGCAGTACTTC
>.|TRBJ2-7|TRBV21-1|.
CASRTTSAAYEQYF
TGTGCCAGCAGAACAACTAGCGCTGCATACGAGCAGTACTTC
>.|TRBJ2-7|TRBV29-1|TRBD2
CSVATAGEGYEQYF
TGCAGCGTTGCGACTGCGGGAGAGGGGTACGAGCAGTACTTC
>.|TRBJ2-3|TRBV7-2|.
CASSGQATDTQYF
TGTGCCAGCAGCGGGCAGGCCACAGATACGCAGTATTTT
>.|TRBJ1-1|TRBV6-4|.
CASSDGGEGTEAFF
TGTGCCAGCAGTGACGGGGGGGAGGGGACTGAAGCTTTCTTT
>.|TRBJ1-5|TRBV28|.
CASSIGGNQPQHF
TGTGCCAGCAGCATAGGGGGCAATCAGCCCCAGCATTTT
>.|TRBJ1-2|TRBV3-1/TRBV3-2|TRBD1
CASSRDSDNYGYTF
TGTGCCAGCAGCCGGGACAGCGATAACTATGGCTACACCTTC
>.|TRBJ2-3|TRBV5-4|.
CASSTGDDTQYF
TGTGCCAGCAGCACAGGCGACGATACGCAGTATTTT
>.|TRBJ2-5|TRBV4-1|.
CASSHRGRGETQYF
TGCGCCAGCAGCCACCGGGGGAGAGGGGAGACCCAGTACTTC
>.|TRBJ1-1|TRBV5-6|.
CASSQGPTEAFF
TGTGCCAGCAGCCAGGGGCCCACTGAAGCTTTCTTT
>.|TRBJ2-5|TRBV5-6|.
CASSPRGGEYQETQYF
TGTGCCAGCAGCCCCAGAGGGGGGGAATACCAAGAGACCCAGTACTTC
>.|TRBJ2-7|TRBV7-9|.
CASSFLDSYEQYF
TGTGCCAGCAGCTTCCTAGACTCCTACGAGCAGTACTTC
>few|TRBJ2-7|TRBV9|TRBD2
CASSVALAVNEQYF
TGTGCCAGCAGCGTAGCGCTAGCGGTTAACGAGCAGTACTTC
>.|TRBJ2-1|TRBV3-1/TRBV3-2|TRBD2
CASSQDSPGGAYNEQFF
TGTGCCAGCAGCCAAGATTCGCCGGGAGGCGCCTACAATGAGCAGTTCTTC
>once|TRBJ1-2|TRBV29-1|TRBD1
CSVEHRGANYGYTF
TGCAGCGTCGAACACAGGGGAGCTAACTATGGCTACACCTTC
>.|TRBJ1-2|TRBV14|.
CASSPSGGARGYTF
TGTGCCAGCAGCCCCAGCGGGGGGGCAAGAGGCTACACCTTC